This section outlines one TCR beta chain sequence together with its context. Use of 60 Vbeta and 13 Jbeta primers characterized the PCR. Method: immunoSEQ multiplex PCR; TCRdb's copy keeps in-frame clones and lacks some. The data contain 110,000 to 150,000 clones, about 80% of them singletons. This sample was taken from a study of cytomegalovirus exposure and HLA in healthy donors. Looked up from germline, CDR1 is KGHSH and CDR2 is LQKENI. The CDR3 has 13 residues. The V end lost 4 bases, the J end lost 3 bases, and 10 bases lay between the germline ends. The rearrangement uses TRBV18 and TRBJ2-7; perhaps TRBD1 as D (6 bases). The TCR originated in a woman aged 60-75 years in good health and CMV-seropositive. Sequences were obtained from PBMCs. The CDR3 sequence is CASSRDTDYEQYF. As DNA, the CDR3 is TGTGCCAGCTCACGGGACACCGACTACGAGCAGTACTTC.